What follows are 12 T cell receptor beta chains derived from one specimen sequenced in a study of TIL therapy for anti-PD-1-resistant metastatic lung cancer. The time point denotes: pre-treatment sample, taken before nivolumab and TIL therapy. The libraries were made with immunoSEQ v3. Using immunoSEQ multiplex PCR, the repertoire was profiled, and TCRdb retains in-frame clones only, with some absent. The sample yields 50,000 to 60,000 clones, roughly four fifths seen once. Specimen: blood, collected at baseline. These receptor sequences come from a person aged 25 to 79 with non-small cell lung cancer.

There are a few counts of this clone. This chain uses TRBV7-8 with TRBJ1-4; the D is unclear. From germline, CDR1 is SGHVS and CDR2 FQNEAQ. The CDR3 is 15 residues long. V lost 5 bases, J lost 8 bases, and 18 bases lay in between. The DNA of the CDR3 is TGTGCCAGCAGCCTGAGGACCGGGCTTGGAGAAAAACTGTTTTTT. This encodes CASSLRTGLGEKLFF.

The chain uses TRBV27 and TRBJ2-1; no reliable D call. The CDR3 has 10 amino acids. Germline V lookup: CDR1 MNHEY, CDR2 SMNVEV (reference sequence). V was trimmed by 7 bases and J by 8 bases, leaving 6 bases between them. CDR3: CASMVHEQFF. The CDR3 DNA reads TGTGCCAGCATGGTCCATGAGCAGTTCTTC.

The chain carries TRBV30 and TRBJ2-2, with D tentatively TRBD2 (6 bases). This CDR3 is built from 13 residues. Germline values: CDR1 GTSNPN, CDR2 SVGIG (reference sequence). The V end was cut by 2 bases, the J end by 7 bases, with 11 bases between. The DNA of the CDR3 is TGTGCCTGGAGTAACGTGGGAGGCGGGGAGCTGTTTTTT. Protein: CAWSNVGGGELFF.

This clone was counted a single time. The genes are TRBV6-2 or TRBV6-3 and TRBJ1-2; a possible D gene is TRBD1 (6 bases). Trimming took off 2 bases at V and 4 bases at J, with 17 bases between the two ends. The germline gives CDR1 MNHEY, CDR2 SVGEGT. The CDR3 sequence is 16 residues long. CDR3 sequence: CASSYRSGGGPYGYTF. DNA for the CDR3: TGTGCCAGCAGTTACCGTTCCGGGGGCGGACCCTATGGCTACACCTTC.

Only a few counts were recorded for this clone. The chain joins TRBV30 to TRBJ2-7; D is unresolved. Trimming shortened V by 0 bases and J by 2 bases, and 14 bases separated the two germline ends. The CDR3 has 15 residues. CDR1 and CDR2 from the germline V gene are GTSNPN and SVGIG (reference sequence). CDR3: CAWSVQGIPPYEQYF. CDR3 coding DNA: TGTGCCTGGAGTGTACAAGGGATCCCCCCCTACGAGCAGTACTTC.

This clone has a handful of counts. The chain carries TRBV7-8 and TRBJ1-5; no reliable D call. V was cut by 2 bases and J by 4 bases, with 15 bases left in between. The V gene's germline CDR1 is SGHVS and CDR2 FQNEAQ. The CDR3 covers 16 residues. CDR3 sequence: CASSLIMAAGNQPQHF. The CDR3 bases are TGTGCCAGCAGCTTAATAATGGCGGCAGGAAATCAGCCCCAGCATTTT.

A single count supports this clone. The J gene is TRBJ2-2, the V gene TRBV7-6; 12 bases align to TRBD2. Germline V gene lookup returns CDR1 SGHVS and CDR2 FNYEAQ. After removal of 5 bases from V and 7 bases from J, the junction contained 8 bases not matched to a gene. The CDR3 runs to 16 residues. Here the CDR3 DNA reads TGTGCCAGCAGCCGAACGACTAGCGGGAGTAACGGGGAGCTGTTTTTT. Translated, it gives CASSRTTSGSNGELFF.

The chain is built from TRBV7-3 and TRBJ2-1; TRBD2 matches 9 bases. The ends lost 5 bases at V and 9 bases at J; junction bases unmatched: 8. Germline V gene lookup returns CDR1 SGHTA and CDR2 FQGTGA. The CDR3 extends over 14 amino acids. The CDR3 nucleotides read TGTGCCAGCAGCCGATCCGGGACTAGCTTTGAGCAGTTCTTC. Translating gives CASSRSGTSFEQFF.

The gene calls are TRBV2 and TRBJ2-5; 7 positions agree with TRBD1. The CDR3 totals 14 residues. Losses at the gene ends were 3 bases for V and 2 bases for J; bases not matched to a gene: 3. The germline V gene encodes CDR1 SNHLY and CDR2 FYNNEI. CDR3 sequence: CASSDSRGQETQYF. The CDR3 bases are TGTGCCAGCAGTGACTCCAGGGGGCAAGAGACCCAGTACTTC.

This sequence joins TRBV3-1 (or the pseudogene TRBV3-2) and TRBJ2-2, with TRBD2 matching 16 bases. CDR3 length equals 21 residues. Trimming removed 1 base from V and 2 bases from J; junction bases left unmatched: 10. Looked up from germline, CDR1 is LGHDT and CDR2 is YNNKEL (reference sequence). CDR3 DNA: TGTGCCAGCAGCCAAGTCCGACCGGGACTAGCGGGAGGGGGAAACACCGGGGAGCTGTTTTTT. As protein: CASSQVRPGLAGGGNTGELFF.

The rearrangement joins TRBV28 to TRBJ1-2, with D unresolved. V dropped 5 bases and J dropped 4 bases, with 17 bases sitting between them. Germline lookup yields CDR1 MDHEN and CDR2 SYDVKM. CDR3 length: 15 residues. CDR3 sequence (DNA): TGTGCCAGCAGTGGGGTGCCTTTCTTGATCTATGGCTACACCTTC. The encoded protein is CASSGVPFLIYGYTF.

This rearrangement joins TRBV4-3 to TRBJ1-2; D is possibly TRBD1 (6 bases). The germline V and J ends were trimmed by 2 bases and 7 bases, with 17 bases remaining between them. The CDR3 length is 15 residues. Per germline, CDR1 LGHNA and CDR2 YSLEER. CDR3 DNA: TGCGCCAGCAGCCAATCCTTACAGGGAATGTTTGGCTACACCTTC. Its translation is CASSQSLQGMFGYTF.